What follows are 27 T cell receptor beta chains derived from one specimen sequenced in a study of human T cells and chemical hapten exposure. Time point here: patch test 2, 6 weeks after DPC sensitization. Treatment indicated: therapeutic diphenylcyclopropenone sensitization with weekly scalp DPC. TCRdb re-called the RACE reads with MiXCR, one entry per CDR3 protein. Of 35,000 to 50,000 distinct CDR3 sequences listed, about 8.9% are singletons. The sequences come from whole blood, collected in connection with sensitization to the hapten diphenylcyclopropenone (DPC). The receptors shown here come from a woman between 40 and 55 years old with alopecia areata. Some clones in this sample may be carry-over from other donors' samples.

This clonotype was counted many times. This chain joins TRBV21-1 and TRBJ1-5. TRBV21-1 is a recognized pseudogene. The CDR3 runs 19 residues. CDR3 nucleotides: TGTGCCAGCAGCAAACGGAAGGGGAGGGTCATTATCGGCAATCAGCCCCAGCATTTT. Its translation: CASSKRKGRVIIGNQPQHF.

On this clonotype itself: Possible read error: a much larger clone is one base away. The V call is TRBV10-3, the J call TRBJ2-7; the D is unclear. In germline, CDR1 is ENHRY, CDR2 SYGVKD. The CDR3 sequence is 16 residues long. The CDR3 nucleotides read TGTGCCATCAGAGAGTCGAGCCCCCCCCCACCCTACGAGCAGTACTTC. The encoded protein is CAIRESSPPPPYEQYF.

CDR3 DNA sequence: TGTGCCAGCAGCCCATCGGGCGGTAAAAACATTCAGTACTTC. The encoded protein is CASSPSGGKNIQYF. The chain has TRBV7-3 and TRBJ2-4; D is undetermined. Germline CDR1 SGHTA, CDR2 FQGTGA. Trimming cost V 5 bases and J 4 bases, with 12 bases left between them. The CDR3 consists of 14 residues.

In this sample, this clonotype turned up many times. The gene calls are TRBV7-9 and TRBJ1-1; D unresolved. The CDR3 length is 13 residues. Germline CDR1 is SEHNR and CDR2 is FQNEAQ (reference sequence). The germline V and J ends were trimmed by 2 bases and 4 bases, with 8 bases remaining between them. CDR3: CASSLLASTEAFF. The CDR3, as DNA: TGTGCCAGCAGCTTATTAGCGAGCACTGAAGCTTTCTTT. The variable domain in full, completed from reference TRBV7-9 and TRBJ1-1, reads DTGVSQNPRHKITKRGQNVTFRCDPISEHNRLYWYRQTLGQGPEFLTYFQNEAQLEKSRLLSDRFSAERPKGSFSTLEIQRTEQGDSAMYLCASSLLASTEAFFGQGTRLTVV.

This clonotype was picked up many times. The chain carries TRBV12-3 or TRBV12-4 and TRBJ2-7; D is possibly TRBD2 (5 bases). The length of the CDR3 is 13 residues. V was trimmed by 2 bases and J by 6 bases, leaving 11 bases between them. The CDR3 nucleotides read TGTGCCAGCAGTTTACGGCTGGGGAGCGAGCAGTACTTC. Its translation: CASSLRLGSEQYF.

This clonotype has ten or more counts. The V and J genes are TRBV20-1 and TRBJ1-2; no firm D call. Germline CDR1 DFQATT, CDR2 SNEGSKA (reference sequence). This CDR3 contains 11 residues. The V and J ends lost 3 bases and 14 bases respectively, with 16 bases between them. The CDR3 coding sequence is TGCAGTGCTAGTAAGAGGGATGATCATACCTTC. Translating gives CSASKRDDHTF.

This clonotype was observed a handful of times. The chain has TRBV5-1 and TRBJ1-4; TRBD1 matches at 7 bases. V was pared by 5 bases and J by 0 bases, with 4 bases of the junction left unmatched. In germline, CDR1 is SGHRS, CDR2 YFSETQ. There are 15 residues in the CDR3. In DNA, the CDR3 is TGCGCCAGCAGTCCCAGGGGGGCAACTAATGAAAAACTGTTTTTT. Its protein product is CASSPRGATNEKLFF.

This clonotype has ten or more counts. This chain uses TRBV29-1 with TRBJ1-1, with D perhaps matching TRBD1 (5 bases). Germline V CDR1 and CDR2: SQVTM, ANQGSEA. The germline V and J ends were trimmed by 0 bases and 5 bases, with 7 bases remaining between them. The CDR3 is 12 amino acids. The CDR3 spells CSVEDGGTEAFF. CDR3 DNA sequence: TGCAGCGTTGAAGATGGGGGAACTGAAGCTTTCTTT.

The chain combines TRBV6-5 with TRBJ2-7; D gene unclear. The V end was cut by 0 bases, the J end by 3 bases, with 6 bases between. The CDR3 consists of 13 residues. Germline V lookup: CDR1 MNHEY, CDR2 SVGAGI. CDR3 DNA sequence: TGTGCCAGCAGTTACTCTGGGAACTACGAGCAGTACTTC. Its translation: CASSYSGNYEQYF.

CDR3 DNA sequence: TGTGCCAGCAGTCGCGTTACAGATACGCAGTATTTT. Translation gives CASSRVTDTQYF. The gene calls are TRBV7-2 and TRBJ2-3; the D is unclear. With 6 bases removed from V and 3 bases from J, the gap between germline ends came to 7 bases. CDR3 length: 12 amino acids. Germline V gene sequence: CDR1 SGHTA, CDR2 FQGNSA.

V gene TRBV19 combines with J gene TRBJ2-1; D tentatively reads TRBD1 or TRBD2 (5 bases each). V lost 5 bases, J lost 5 bases, and 22 bases lay in between. Per germline, CDR1 LNHDA and CDR2 SQIVND (reference sequence). CDR3 length: 17 amino acids. The CDR3 here is CASSPVGTPVRDNEQFF. The CDR3 DNA follows: TGTGCCAGTAGTCCGGTGGGGACCCCCGTTCGCGACAATGAGCAGTTCTTC.

The chain couples TRBV7-9 to TRBJ2-5; 8 bases agree with TRBD2. Germline CDR1 and CDR2: SEHNR and FQNEAQ (reference sequence). V shed 5 bases, J shed 5 bases, and the junction held 16 bases outside the gene matches. This CDR3 spans 17 amino acids. As DNA, the CDR3 is TGTGCCAGCAGCCCGGCGGCTAGCGGGCCCGCGTCGGAGACCCAGTACTTC. The encoded protein is CASSPAASGPASETQYF.

This chain uses TRBV3-1 with TRBJ1-2; D unresolved. CDR1 LGHDT and CDR2 YNNKEL come from the germline V gene (reference sequence). The V end was cut by 4 bases, the J end by 3 bases, with 12 bases between. There are 14 residues in the CDR3. CDR3: CASSLLEEDYGYTF. The DNA for the CDR3 is TGTGCCAGCAGCCTGCTTGAGGAGGACTATGGCTACACCTTC.

This clonotype appeared a few times. The J gene is TRBJ1-2, the V gene TRBV2, with TRBD1 as a possible D gene (5 bases). There are 11 residues in the CDR3. Germline V CDR1 and CDR2: SNHLY, FYNNEI. Trimming shortened V by 8 bases and J by 7 bases, and 11 bases separated the two germline ends. The CDR3, as DNA: TGTGCCAGCCAGGGTTTTGGTGGCTACACCTTC. It encodes CASQGFGGYTF.

This clonotype appeared many times. The V gene is TRBV5-5, the J gene TRBJ2-3; 13 nucleotides align to TRBD2. Trimming at V came to 5 bases and at J to 3 bases, leaving 6 bases not matched to a gene. The CDR3 runs to 16 residues. Germline V gene data show CDR1 as SGHKS and CDR2 as YYEKEE (reference sequence). CDR3 DNA sequence: TGTGCCAGCAGTCCCGGGACTAGCGGGGCGACAGATACGCAGTATTTT. This sequence encodes CASSPGTSGATDTQYF.

This clonotype was observed many times. The chain combines TRBV12-3 or TRBV12-4 with TRBJ1-1; D unclear. Trimming pared 7 bases from V and 5 bases from J, leaving 14 bases between. The CDR3 is 13 residues long. This CDR3 reads CASTGGRATEAFF. The CDR3, as DNA: TGTGCCAGCACCGGCGGGAGGGCTACTGAAGCTTTCTTT.

V gene TRBV6-4 combines with J gene TRBJ2-1, with 7 nucleotides matching TRBD1. CDR1 and CDR2 (germline): MRHNA, SNTAGT. The CDR3 contains 12 residues. The ends lost 10 bases at V and 5 bases at J; junction bases unmatched: 5. The DNA of the CDR3 is TGTGCCAATGGGACAGTAGACAATGAGCAGTTCTTC. Its translation is CANGTVDNEQFF.

In this sample, this clonotype turned up many times. V usage is TRBV29-1 and J usage is TRBJ1-2; unclear D gene. CDR1 is SQVTM and CDR2 is ANQGSEA in the germline V gene. This CDR3 has 13 amino acids. Trimming took off 5 bases at V and 3 bases at J, with 13 bases between the two ends. The CDR3: CSVPVAADYGYTF. The CDR3 DNA reads as TGCAGCGTTCCCGTTGCCGCCGACTATGGCTACACCTTC.

This clonotype was counted ten times or more. This chain connects TRBV6-5 to TRBJ2-1, with 14 bases matching TRBD2. Trimming at V came to 6 bases and at J to 8 bases, leaving 3 bases not matched to a gene. Germline V gives CDR1 MNHEY, CDR2 SVGAGI. The CDR3 covers 14 residues. For the CDR3, the DNA is TGTGCCAGCAGCCTGGGACTAGCGGGAGATGAGCAGTTCTTC. As protein: CASSLGLAGDEQFF.

The rearrangement links TRBV28 to TRBJ1-2; D unclear. Germline CDR1 is MDHEN and CDR2 is SYDVKM. The V and J ends lost 5 bases and 5 bases respectively, with 12 bases between them. CDR3 length equals 13 residues. The CDR3 sequence: CASSAPPAYGYTF. CDR3 in DNA: TGTGCCAGCAGTGCCCCACCGGCGTATGGCTACACCTTC.

The rearrangement uses TRBV5-1 and TRBJ2-7, with D hard to call. The germline V gene encodes CDR1 SGHRS and CDR2 YFSETQ. The CDR3 totals 13 residues. Trimming took 2 bases from V and 7 from J, leaving 13 bases between them. CDR3 region: CASSFVRRLEQYF. The CDR3, as DNA: TGCGCCAGCAGCTTTGTCAGGCGTTTGGAGCAGTACTTC.

This clonotype was counted many times. CDR3 sequence reads: CASSQEGGEYNEQFF. For the CDR3, the DNA is TGTGCCAGCAGCCAAGAGGGGGGAGAGTACAATGAGCAGTTCTTC. This sequence joins TRBV4-2 and TRBJ2-1, with D possibly matching TRBD2 (6 bases). V lost 0 bases and J lost 4, with 10 bases in between. Looked up from germline, CDR1 is LGHNA and CDR2 is YNFKEQ. The CDR3 has 15 amino acids.

This clonotype was recorded many times. The chain is built from TRBV5-1 and TRBJ2-2; perhaps TRBD2 as D (5 bases). Germline assignment: CDR1 SGHRS and CDR2 YFSETQ. CDR3 size: 16 residues. The V end lost 4 bases, the J end lost 1 base, and 14 bases lay between the germline ends. The CDR3 coding sequence is TGCGCCAGCAGCACCGGGGTCCTGAAGAACACCGGGGAGCTGTTTTTT. As protein: CASSTGVLKNTGELFF.

This clonotype was detected many times. V is TRBV25-1 and J is TRBJ1-1; possibly TRBD1 for D (5 bases). The CDR3 length is 14 residues. Germline assignment: CDR1 MGHDK and CDR2 SYGVNS. Trimming removed 3 bases from V and 3 bases from J, with 11 bases in between. The CDR3 DNA reads TGTGCCAGCAGTGAGGGGACGGGACACACTGAAGCTTTCTTT. Protein product: CASSEGTGHTEAFF.

This clonotype showed up many times. The gene calls are TRBV7-9 and TRBJ2-2, with TRBD2 identical over 7 bases. The trim removed 4 bases at V and 3 bases at J, leaving 5 bases unmatched. The CDR3 has 15 residues. Germline values: CDR1 SEHNR, CDR2 FQNEAQ (reference sequence). The DNA of the CDR3 is TGTGCCAGCAGCTCAAGGGCGGGGGACACCGGGGAGCTGTTTTTT. Its translation: CASSSRAGDTGELFF.

This chain joins TRBV3-1 and TRBJ1-1; 8 positions agree with TRBD1. This CDR3 contains 13 residues. In germline, CDR1 is LGHDT, CDR2 YNNKEL (reference sequence). V was clipped by 1 base and J by 11 bases; unmatched bases: 6. As DNA, the CDR3 is TGTGCCAGCAGCCAAGGAGGGACAGGTGGTGCTTTCTTT. The encoded protein is CASSQGGTGGAFF. Filled out from reference TRBV3-1 and TRBJ1-1, the complete variable domain reads DTAVSQTPKYLVTQMGNDKSIKCEQNLGHDTMYWYKQDSKKFLKIMFSYNNKELIINETVPNRFSPKSPDKAHLNLHINSLELGDSAVYFCASSQGGTGGAFFGQGTRLTVV.

This clonotype was seen repeatedly, ten times or more. The chain combines TRBV20-1 with TRBJ2-5; TRBD2 matches at 7 bases. CDR1 is DFQATT, CDR2 SNEGSKA, per germline (reference sequence). CDR3 size: 15 residues. The junction had 6 bases not matched to a gene; V was cut back by 0 bases and J by 2 bases. As DNA, the CDR3 is TGCAGTGCTAGAGAAGGGAGCGGGGCACAAGAGACCCAGTACTTC. This gives the protein CSAREGSGAQETQYF.